These 28 T cell receptor beta chains originate from one sample sequenced in a study of tumor-infiltrating lymphocytes in oesophageal squamous cell carcinoma. MiXCR was run by TCRdb on the PCR reads, yielding one entry per CDR3 protein. The sample consists of under 20,000 distinct CDR3 sequences, roughly 50% of them appearing once. Sequenced material: esophageal tumor tissue. These receptors originate from a female donor with esophageal squamous cell carcinoma.

In this sample, this clonotype turned up a few times. The chain joins TRBV6-6 to TRBJ2-7; D is possibly TRBD2 (6 bases). The last part of the DNA fits TRBJ2-1 better; the J call may be wrong. Germline CDR1 reads MNHNY; CDR2 reads SVGAGI (reference sequence). CDR3 length: 15 residues. The CDR3: CASSYFRDSVIEQFF. The CDR3 bases are TGTGCCAGCAGTTACTTCCGGGACTCGGTGATTGAGCAGTTCTTC.

The V gene is TRBV6-2 or TRBV6-3, the J gene TRBJ2-1, with 9 bases fitting TRBD1. CDR1 is MNHEY, CDR2 SVGEGT, per germline. V gave up 5 bases and J gave up 7 bases; unmatched junction bases: 9. CDR3 length equals 15 residues. As DNA, the CDR3 is TGTGCCAGCAGTGCCGGGACAGGGAATATGAATGAGCAGTTCTTC. Protein: CASSAGTGNMNEQFF.

This clonotype has only a few counts. The chain employs TRBV11-2 and TRBJ2-1; D ambiguous. CDR1 is SGHAT and CDR2 is FQNNGV in the germline V gene. CDR3 length: 14 residues. Trimming stripped 0 bases from V and 0 bases from J, with 3 bases between. CDR3 sequence: CASSLEHSYNEQFF. CDR3 DNA: TGTGCCAGCAGCTTAGAACACTCCTACAATGAGCAGTTCTTC.

This chain connects TRBV7-2 to TRBJ2-3; 12 bases match TRBD2. V trimming: 5 bases; J trimming: 8 bases; junction bases outside the gene matches: 17. Looked up from germline, CDR1 is SGHTA and CDR2 is FQGNSA. The CDR3 contains 18 residues. CDR3 sequence: CASSPNPGTSGPIGTQYF. As DNA, the CDR3 is TGTGCCAGCAGCCCCAATCCGGGGACTAGCGGGCCCATCGGTACGCAGTATTTT.

This clonotype has ten or more counts. The chain recombines TRBV28 with TRBJ2-3; D is undetermined. Germline CDR1 is MDHEN and CDR2 is SYDVKM. The CDR3 sequence is 12 residues long. V dropped 4 bases and J dropped 2 bases, with 4 bases sitting between them. CDR3 protein: CASSWVTDTQYF. CDR3 coding DNA: TGTGCCAGCAGTTGGGTCACAGATACGCAGTATTTT.

This clonotype was found many times. This sequence joins TRBV2 and TRBJ2-7; no clear D gene. CDR3 length: 13 residues. Looked up from germline, CDR1 is SNHLY and CDR2 is FYNNEI. Trimming removed 3 bases from V and 5 bases from J, with 11 bases in between. CDR3 DNA sequence: TGTGCCAGCAGTGAGGTTAACGGCCACGAGCAGTACTTC. Its protein product is CASSEVNGHEQYF.

This clonotype was seen repeatedly, ten times or more. This chain joins TRBV6-6 and TRBJ1-1, with 7 nucleotides matching TRBD1. Germline V gives CDR1 MNHNY, CDR2 SVGAGI (reference sequence). CDR3 length: 16 amino acids. J gave up 1 base and V 2 bases, and 7 bases lay outside the gene matches. CDR3 in amino acids: CASSYPRAGGNTEAFF. CDR3 nucleotides: TGTGCCAGCAGTTACCCCCGGGCAGGGGGGAACACTGAAGCTTTCTTT.

The chain recombines TRBV9 with TRBJ2-1, with D unclear. V lost 3 bases and J lost 2, with 6 bases in between. The CDR3 sequence is 13 residues long. The germline V gene has CDR1 SGDLS and CDR2 YYNGEE. The CDR3 is CASSAPPYNEQFF. The CDR3 DNA reads as TGTGCCAGCAGCGCCCCCCCCTACAATGAGCAGTTCTTC.

The genes are TRBV7-2 and TRBJ2-3; maybe TRBD1 (7 bases). V lost 2 bases, J lost 2 bases, and 14 bases lay in between. CDR1 is SGHTA and CDR2 is FQGNSA in the germline V gene. This CDR3 is built from 16 residues. The DNA for the CDR3 is TGTGCCAGCAGCTTAAGGCAGGGGGGCGACACAGATACGCAGTATTTT. This codes for CASSLRQGGDTDTQYF.

V usage is TRBV7-3 and J usage is TRBJ2-7, with 8 bases aligning to TRBD2. The length of the CDR3 is 16 residues. Trimming cost V 5 bases and J 7 bases; bases outside gene matches: 16. The V gene's germline CDR1 is SGHTA and CDR2 FQGTGA. CDR3 amino acids: CASSPQIAGLYNEQYF. CDR3 in DNA: TGTGCCAGCAGCCCTCAAATAGCGGGACTTTACAATGAGCAGTACTTC.

As regards this clonotype: A read error is likely, as this CDR3 ends without the conserved phenylalanine or tryptophan. The DNA is omitted, as the CDR3 cannot be located on it reliably, and the CDR3 follows TCRdb's listing. The genes are TRBV6-6 and TRBJ2-7; the table's D call TRBD1 went unverified against the DNA. The germline CDR1 and CDR2 sequences are MNHNY and SVGAGI (reference sequence). Ends included, the CDR3 has 9 residues. This CDR3 reads CASSELEDR.

The J gene is TRBJ2-7, the V gene TRBV7-8; D remains unclear. The closer fit of TRBJ2-5 to the DNA end suggests the J call may be wrong. The CDR3 has 13 amino acids. Germline CDR1 SGHVS, CDR2 FQNEAQ. This chain's CDR3 is CASRTHVQETQYF. The CDR3, as DNA: TGTGCCAGCAGGACACATGTCCAAGAGACCCAGTACTTC.

The chain recombines TRBV11-2 with TRBJ2-7; 9 bases match TRBD1. This CDR3 spans 15 amino acids. Germline V gene sequence: CDR1 SGHAT, CDR2 FQNNGV. J was trimmed by 7 bases and V by 5 bases; bases with no gene match: 12. Here the CDR3 DNA reads TGTGCCAGCAGCCCGAAGGACAGGGGCTACAATGAGCAGTACTTC. Protein: CASSPKDRGYNEQYF. Using reference TRBV11-2 and TRBJ2-7 for the parts outside the CDR3, the full variable domain is EAGVAQSPRYKIIEKRQSVAFWCNPISGHATLYWYQQILGQGPKLLIQFQNNGVVDDSQLPKDRFSAERLKGVDSTLKIQPAKLEDSAVYLCASSPKDRGYNEQYFGPGTRLTVT.

The chain couples TRBV13 to TRBJ2-5, with D unclear. The tail of the sequence fits TRBJ2-1 better, so the J call may be wrong. CDR1 is PRHDT and CDR2 is FYEKMQ in the germline V gene (reference sequence). CDR3 length: 13 residues. The CDR3 coding sequence is TGTGCCAGCAGCTTGACTGGTACCAATGAGCAGTTCTTC. It translates to CASSLTGTNEQFF.

This clonotype ranks as medium-sized. This chain connects TRBV7-9 to TRBJ2-3; 9 bases align to TRBD2. J was trimmed by 2 bases and V by 2 bases; bases with no gene match: 5. The germline V gene encodes CDR1 SEHNR and CDR2 FQNEAQ (reference sequence). CDR3 size: 16 residues. DNA of the CDR3: TGTGCCAGCAGCTTACTGCTAGCGGGGAACACAGATACGCAGTATTTT. It encodes CASSLLLAGNTDTQYF. Supplemented by reference TRBV7-9 and TRBJ2-3, the full variable domain reads DTGVSQNPRHKITKRGQNVTFRCDPISEHNRLYWYRQTLGQGPEFLTYFQNEAQLEKSRLLSDRFSAERPKGSFSTLEIQRTEQGDSAMYLCASSLLLAGNTDTQYFGPGTRLTVL.

This clonotype came up once. V usage is TRBV3-1 and J usage is TRBJ1-2, with unresolved D. The germline V gene has CDR1 LGHDT and CDR2 YNNKEL (reference sequence). V lost 2 bases and J lost 6, with 10 bases in between. This CDR3 has 13 residues. CDR3 coding DNA: TGTGCCAGCAGCCAATCGGGCCTAGATGGCTACACCTTC. Protein product: CASSQSGLDGYTF.

In this sample, this clonotype turned up many times. The chain couples TRBV5-6 to TRBJ1-2; D possibly corresponds to TRBD1 (5 bases). CDR1 and CDR2 from the germline V gene are SGHDT and YYEEEE. This CDR3 comprises 13 residues. Trimming pared 2 bases from V and 2 bases from J, leaving 7 bases between. The CDR3 region is CASSFGANYGYTF. In DNA form, the CDR3 reads TGTGCCAGCAGCTTTGGGGCCAACTATGGCTACACCTTC.

This clonotype was seen once. V usage is TRBV7-2 and J usage is TRBJ2-1; 7 positions match TRBD2. Germline trimming cut 1 base from V and 0 bases from J; bases unmatched to any gene: 21. The CDR3 is 22 amino acids. Germline CDR1 reads SGHTA; CDR2 reads FQGNSA. CDR3 sequence: CASSLVGYGGAGEFRSYNEQFF. CDR3 sequence (DNA): TGTGCCAGCAGCTTAGTTGGGTATGGAGGGGCGGGAGAGTTTCGCTCCTACAATGAGCAGTTCTTC. The full variable domain, with the rest looked up from reference TRBV7-2 and TRBJ2-1, is GAGVSQSPSNKVTEKGKDVELRCDPISGHTALYWYRQSLGQGLEFLIYFQGNSAPDKSGLPSDRFSAERTGGSVSTLTIQRTQQEDSAVYLCASSLVGYGGAGEFRSYNEQFFGPGTRLTVL.

This clonotype was seen ten or more times. A single base separates this from a much larger clone, so it may be a read error. This chain links TRBV20-1 with TRBJ2-7; 7 bases match TRBD1. The CDR3 length is 15 residues. The trim removed 6 bases at V and 7 bases at J, leaving 18 bases unmatched. The germline gives CDR1 DFQATT, CDR2 SNEGSKA (reference sequence). CDR3 region: CSASGLGQAYNEQYF. In DNA form, the CDR3 reads TGCAGTGCGTCGGGTCTAGGACAGGCCTACAATGAGCAGTACTTC.

The J gene is TRBJ2-3, the V gene TRBV14; 9 nucleotides line up with TRBD2. Germline CDR1 SGHDN, CDR2 FVKESK. The CDR3 is 20 residues long. With 4 bases clipped from V and 2 bases from J, the junction kept 19 bases outside the gene matches. CDR3 in DNA: TGTGCCAGCAGCCCCCTGTTTGGTAGCGGGAGAGGGAAGTACACAGATACGCAGTATTTT. Translating gives CASSPLFGSGRGKYTDTQYF.

This clonotype rates as medium-sized (0.01 to 0.1%). Sequence at one end of the junction differs from germline and may be a read error. V gene TRBV7-7 combines with J gene TRBJ2-5, with D perhaps TRBD1 (7 bases). This CDR3 region has 16 residues. Germline values: CDR1 SSHAT, CDR2 FNYEAQ (reference sequence). CDR3 DNA sequence: TGTGCTAGCAGCTTAGCAGGGGGGACGGGTCTAGAGACCCAGTACTTC. Translating it yields CASSLAGGTGLETQYF.

V usage is TRBV12-3 or TRBV12-4 and J usage is TRBJ1-5; TRBD1 matches 7 bases. The CDR3 is made up of 15 amino acids. V lost 3 bases to trimming and J lost 3 bases; unmatched junction nucleotides: 5. The CDR3 nucleotides read TGTGCCAGCAGTTTGGCCACAGGGGTCAATCAGCCCCAGCATTTT. Translated: CASSLATGVNQPQHF.

This clonotype is a singleton in its sample. The genes are TRBV7-3 and TRBJ1-6; 8 nucleotides agree with TRBD1. This CDR3 has 15 residues. V lost 5 bases and J lost 4; bases outside the gene matches: 4. Germline CDR1 SGHTA, CDR2 FQGTGA. CDR3 nucleotide sequence: TGTGCCAGCAGCCAACAGGGGGGATATAATTCACCCCTCCACTTT. Translating it yields CASSQQGGYNSPLHF. Full variable domain (outside the CDR3, taken from reference TRBV7-3 and TRBJ1-6): GAGVSQTPSNKVTEKGKYVELRCDPISGHTALYWYRQSLGQGPEFLIYFQGTGAADDSGLPNDRFFAVRPEGSVSTLKIQRTERGDSAVYLCASSQQGGYNSPLHFGNGTRLTVT.

The chain is built from TRBV7-8 and TRBJ2-7; 9 nucleotides line up with TRBD2. The DNA end lines up better with TRBJ2-1; the J call may be wrong. Germline values: CDR1 SGHVS, CDR2 FQNEAQ. The CDR3 has 15 residues. CDR3 DNA sequence: TGTGCCAGCAGCCTTCTAGCGGGGAACTACAATGAGCAGTTCTTC. Its protein is CASSLLAGNYNEQFF.

The V gene is TRBV12-3 or TRBV12-4, the J gene TRBJ2-7; D is uncertain. V was cut by 3 bases and J by 12 bases, with 15 bases left in between. The CDR3 length is 12 residues. The CDR3 DNA sequence: TGTGCCAGCAGTTTTCAGCGCACACGTCTGTACTTC. Its protein product is CASSFQRTRLYF.

The table lists this clonotype with many counts. In DNA form, the CDR3 reads TGTGCCAGCAGCCAACCAGGGGAGAATGAAAAACTGTTTTTT. Protein sequence: CASSQPGENEKLFF. This rearrangement joins TRBV3-1 to TRBJ1-4; a possible D gene is TRBD1 (6 bases). The CDR3 length is 14 residues. Trimming took off 2 bases at V and 5 bases at J, with 9 bases between the two ends. CDR1 is LGHDT, CDR2 YNNKEL, per germline (reference sequence).

This clonotype was seen ten or more times. This is likely a read error, given that the CDR3 carries no conserved phenylalanine or tryptophan at its end. The DNA is omitted, as the CDR3 cannot be located on it reliably, and the CDR3 follows TCRdb's listing. This chain links TRBV6-8 with TRBJ2-6; TRBD1 was called by the table and not checked on the DNA. Germline-derived CDR1 and CDR2 are MNHGY and SAAAGT. The CDR3 is 11 amino acids long, termini counted. CDR3 sequence: CWGNGIRDQDM.

The chain joins TRBV28 to TRBJ2-4; D remains unclear. TRBJ2-6 explains the end of the DNA better; the J call may be wrong. The CDR3 extends over 16 amino acids. Germline-derived CDR1 and CDR2 are MDHEN and SYDVKM. As DNA, the CDR3 is TGTGCCAGCAGTTTTGAGCGACACCCTGGGGCCAACGTCCTGACTTTC. The encoded protein is CASSFERHPGANVLTF.